This T cell receptor (beta chain) was sequenced during a study of blood T cell repertoires in COVID-19. Study summary: T cells, B-cell-depleted T cells, or PBMCs provided the cDNA or gDNA that served as material.

The length of the CDR3 is 14 residues. Germline CDR1 is SGHNT and CDR2 is YENEEA. V lost 4 bases, J lost 6 bases, and 16 bases lay in between. This clone was seen at least ten times. Using immunoSEQ multiplex PCR, the repertoire was profiled, and TCRdb retains in-frame clones only, with some absent. Here the sample spans about 99,000 clones, around nine tenths being singletons. V and J are TRBV11-3 and TRBJ2-7; D is perhaps TRBD1 (6 bases). This clonotype was sampled from a woman of 80 years or more in a cohort sampled during active COVID-19. Material for sequencing was peripheral blood. The DNA of the CDR3 is TGTGCCAGCAGCTCAGGGGTCTCCGGCGCCGAGCAGTACTTC. Translating gives CASSSGVSGAEQYF.